Listed here are 30 T cell receptor beta chains from one sample, sequenced in a study of blood T cells in healthy people across ages. A J-beta primer mix and a sample-barcoded 5' primer were used in a second PCR of roughly 6 to 11 cycles. A single record per CDR3 protein comes from TCRdb applying MiXCR to the 5' RACE reads. The sample shows about 780,000 distinct CDR3 sequences, 35% to 60% of them seen only once. Sample: blood. Receptor source: an elderly man in good health.

The chain employs TRBV20-1 and TRBJ2-3, with TRBD2 as a possible D gene (5 bases). Germline-derived CDR1 and CDR2 are DFQATT and SNEGSKA (reference sequence). The CDR3 consists of 15 residues. Trimming left V 0 bases short and J 2 bases short, with 12 bases between. The chain's CDR3 is CSARDISGYTDTQYF. Written as DNA, the CDR3 is TGCAGTGCTAGAGATATTTCGGGGTACACAGATACGCAGTATTTT.

This clonotype showed up just a few times. V gene TRBV12-3 or TRBV12-4 combines with J gene TRBJ2-7; D is perhaps TRBD1 (6 bases). CDR3 length equals 17 residues. The V end was cut by 0 bases, the J end by 3 bases, with 18 bases between. The CDR3 sequence: CASSLAPWGRGGYEQYF. The CDR3 nucleotides are TGTGCCAGCAGTTTAGCGCCTTGGGGGAGAGGGGGCTACGAGCAGTACTTC.

The chain carries TRBV10-3 and TRBJ2-3, with D perhaps TRBD1 (6 bases). This CDR3 contains 14 residues. The germline gives CDR1 ENHRY, CDR2 SYGVKD. V was shortened by 2 bases and J by 1 base, with 7 bases between the two germline ends. CDR3 bases: TGTGCCATCAGTGAGGAGGGGGGCACAGATACGCAGTATTTT. It specifies CAISEEGGTDTQYF.

This chain connects TRBV20-1 to TRBJ2-1; no reliable D call. The assigned J gene may be wrong: the sequence end matches TRBJ2-7 better. The CDR3 sequence is 14 residues long. Germline V gene lookup returns CDR1 DFQATT and CDR2 SNEGSKA (reference sequence). This CDR3 reads CSAEKQSSYNEQYF. The CDR3 nucleotides read TGCAGTGCTGAAAAACAGAGCTCCTACAATGAGCAGTACTTC.

This clonotype has just a few counts. This rearrangement joins TRBV5-5 to TRBJ1-2; D not certain. The germline V gene encodes CDR1 SGHKS and CDR2 YYEKEE (reference sequence). This CDR3 contains 14 residues. The V gene lost 0 bases and the J gene lost 7 bases, with 13 bases spanning the gap. The CDR3 bases are TGTGCCAGCAGCTTGGGCGGCGACCTTGGTGGCTACACCTTC. Its translation is CASSLGGDLGGYTF.

The chain is built from TRBV15 and TRBJ2-7; D remains unclear. V lost 0 bases and J 7 bases, leaving 7 bases between the germline ends. The CDR3 runs to 12 residues. The germline CDR1 and CDR2 sequences are LNHNV and YYDKDF (reference sequence). CDR3 bases: TGTGCCACCAGCAGAGATCTTTGGGAGCAGTACTTC. It is translated as CATSRDLWEQYF.

The gene calls are TRBV11-2 and TRBJ2-5, with D tentatively TRBD1 or TRBD2 (5 bases each). Trimming cost V 5 bases and J 5 bases, with 9 bases left between them. This CDR3 contains 12 residues. CDR1 is SGHAT, CDR2 FQNNGV, per germline. CDR3 nucleotides: TGTGCCAGCAGCCGTTGGGGGGAGACCCAGTACTTC. Translating gives CASSRWGETQYF.

This clonotype has ten or more counts. This sequence joins TRBV7-2 and TRBJ2-6; 8 positions agree with TRBD2. The germline V gene encodes CDR1 SGHTA and CDR2 FQGNSA. After removal of 6 bases from V and 0 bases from J, the junction contained 10 bases not matched to a gene. This CDR3 has 18 residues. The CDR3 protein is CASRSAGGTYSGANVLTF. CDR3 coding DNA: TGTGCCAGCAGATCCGCGGGGGGCACATACTCTGGGGCCAACGTCCTGACTTTC.

This clonotype was seen a single time. J is TRBJ2-3 and V is TRBV7-9, with 9 bases aligning to TRBD1. CDR1 and CDR2 from the germline V gene are SEHNR and FQNEAQ (reference sequence). CDR3 length equals 16 residues. The J segment lost 3 bases and the V segment lost 5 bases, leaving 9 bases of the junction unmatched. CDR3 protein: CASSPARGQGTDTQYF. The CDR3 DNA reads as TGTGCCAGCAGCCCGGCGAGGGGACAGGGAACAGATACGCAGTATTTT.

This chain connects TRBV10-3 to TRBJ2-5, with D uncertain. Per germline, CDR1 ENHRY and CDR2 SYGVKD. Trimming removed 4 bases from V and 5 bases from J, with 11 bases in between. The CDR3 has 13 residues. In DNA form, the CDR3 reads TGTGCCATCAGTGCCGATCCCGGGGAGACCCAGTACTTC. Protein product: CAISADPGETQYF.

This clonotype was detected only a few times. The chain has TRBV20-1 and TRBJ2-1, with 7 bases identical to TRBD2. Germline lookup yields CDR1 DFQATT and CDR2 SNEGSKA (reference sequence). V lost 5 bases, J lost 7 bases, and 23 bases stayed unmatched. CDR3 size: 18 residues. CDR3: CSALREQGGSVFRNEQFF. CDR3 sequence (DNA): TGCAGTGCTTTAAGGGAGCAGGGCGGGAGTGTGTTTAGGAATGAGCAGTTCTTC.

This clonotype was picked up a small number of times. A much larger clone lies one base from this, so it may be a read error. The chain combines TRBV12-3 or TRBV12-4 with TRBJ2-1; D unclear. V lost 1 base, J lost 8 bases, and 3 bases lay in between. There are 11 residues in the CDR3. CDR3 loop: CASSLGDEQFF. In DNA form, the CDR3 reads TGTGCCAGCAGTTTAGGGGATGAGCAGTTCTTC.

This clonotype appeared a few times. CDR3 nucleotide sequence: TGTGCCAGTACCACGACAGAAGTCTATGGCTACACCTTC. Translated, it gives CASTTTEVYGYTF. The V call is TRBV19, the J call TRBJ1-2, with D possibly TRBD1 on 5 matching bases. CDR3 length: 13 amino acids. Trimming took 7 bases from V and 4 from J, leaving 13 bases between them. CDR1 LNHDA and CDR2 SQIVND come from the germline V gene (reference sequence).

This clonotype has only a few counts. This rearrangement joins TRBV29-1 to TRBJ2-5, with D tentatively TRBD2 (6 bases). This CDR3 has 14 residues. Per germline, CDR1 SQVTM and CDR2 ANQGSEA. The germline V and J ends were trimmed by 6 bases and 5 bases, with 19 bases remaining between them. CDR3 protein: CSVTGHEGGETQYF. The CDR3 DNA reads TGCAGCGTGACTGGACACGAAGGAGGGGAGACCCAGTACTTC.

The gene calls are TRBV7-2 and TRBJ2-3, with D perhaps matching TRBD1 (6 bases). V lost 2 bases and J 5 bases, leaving 17 bases between the germline ends. Germline CDR1 and CDR2: SGHTA and FQGNSA. The CDR3 is 16 residues long. CDR3 DNA sequence: TGTGCCAGCAGCTTATTGGCCAGGGGCAGTGGAGATACGCAGTATTTT. Its translation: CASSLLARGSGDTQYF.

This clonotype was observed a handful of times. CDR3 in DNA: TGTGCCAGCAGCCTAGGACCAAGCGGGAGTGCCAACGAGCAGTACTTC. Amino acids: CASSLGPSGSANEQYF. This rearrangement joins TRBV7-3 to TRBJ2-7; 8 bases match TRBD2. With 5 bases clipped from V and 5 bases from J, the junction kept 14 bases outside the gene matches. CDR3 length equals 16 residues. Germline V gene lookup returns CDR1 SGHTA and CDR2 FQGTGA.

This rearrangement joins TRBV18 to TRBJ2-1, with TRBD2 matching 10 bases. Germline trimming cut 3 bases from V and 2 bases from J; bases unmatched to any gene: 10. The CDR3 runs 18 residues. CDR1 is KGHSH, CDR2 LQKENI, per germline. CDR3 sequence reads: CASSPVWRTSGPYNEQFF. CDR3 DNA: TGTGCCAGCTCACCGGTTTGGAGGACTAGCGGACCCTACAATGAGCAGTTCTTC. The full variable domain, rest sourced from reference TRBV18 and TRBJ2-1, is NAGVMQNPRHLVRRRGQEARLRCSPMKGHSHVYWYRQLPEEGLKFMVYLQKENIIDESGMPKERFSAEFPKEGPSILRIQQVVRGDSAAYFCASSPVWRTSGPYNEQFFGPGTRLTVL.

The chain employs TRBV28 and TRBJ2-5; D gene ambiguous. The length of the CDR3 is 14 residues. Per the germline V gene, CDR1 is MDHEN and CDR2 is SYDVKM. V shed 6 bases and J shed 4 bases, with 15 bases lying between them. CDR3 amino acids: CASSLQAGRETQYF. CDR3 nucleotides: TGTGCCAGCAGCCTCCAAGCCGGCCGAGAGACCCAGTACTTC.

The chain is built from TRBV11-3 and TRBJ2-4, with TRBD1 identical over 9 bases. The DNA matches TRBJ2-7 better at its end, which makes the J call doubtful. The CDR3 extends over 14 amino acids. From germline, CDR1 is SGHNT and CDR2 YENEEA. CDR3 coding DNA: TGTGCCAGCAGCGACTACAGGGGGCCGGACGAGCAGTACTTC. Protein: CASSDYRGPDEQYF.

This clonotype was found a few times. The chain employs TRBV6-5 and TRBJ2-3; D is undetermined. The CDR3 extends over 15 amino acids. CDR1 and CDR2 from the germline V gene are MNHEY and SVGAGI. Trimming stripped 0 bases from V and 2 bases from J, with 9 bases between. The CDR3 spells CASSYSPITTDTQYF. DNA for the CDR3: TGTGCCAGCAGTTACTCGCCGATAACCACAGATACGCAGTATTTT.

This clonotype has ten or more counts. The chain combines TRBV9 with TRBJ2-3, with 8 nucleotides matching TRBD2. The germline V gene encodes CDR1 SGDLS and CDR2 YYNGEE. Trimming cost V 3 bases and J 1 base; bases outside gene matches: 7. CDR3 size: 16 residues. The CDR3 here is CASSARAGDGTDTQYF. For the CDR3, the DNA is TGTGCCAGCAGCGCCCGAGCGGGAGACGGCACAGATACGCAGTATTTT. The complete variable domain, with remaining parts taken from reference TRBV9 and TRBJ2-3, reads DSGVTQTPKHLITATGQRVTLRCSPRSGDLSVYWYQQSLDQGLQFLIQYYNGEERAKGNILERFSAQQFPDLHSELNLSSLELGDSALYFCASSARAGDGTDTQYFGPGTRLTVL.

The chain links TRBV2 to TRBJ2-3; 7 bases align to TRBD2. Germline assignment: CDR1 SNHLY and CDR2 FYNNEI. The CDR3 contains 15 residues. V lost 7 bases, J lost 1 base, and 8 bases stayed unmatched. CDR3 amino acids: CASIAQAGGTDTQYF. The CDR3 DNA is TGTGCCAGCATTGCACAGGCGGGGGGCACAGATACGCAGTATTTT.

This chain joins TRBV4-3 and TRBJ2-1; 15 nucleotides align to TRBD2. V was pared by 2 bases and J by 7 bases, with 12 bases of the junction left unmatched. The CDR3 contains 19 residues. In germline, CDR1 is LGHNA, CDR2 YSLEER. The CDR3: CASSQRGLAGGSYTNEQFF. CDR3 in DNA: TGCGCCAGCAGCCAAAGAGGACTAGCGGGAGGGTCGTACACAAATGAGCAGTTCTTC.

This clonotype occurred many times. One end of the junction does not line up with germline, which may come from a read error. The V gene is TRBV7-2, the J gene TRBJ2-7, with a tentative D call TRBD2 (6 bases). The CDR3 has 13 amino acids. Germline CDR1 is SGHTA and CDR2 is FQGNSA. CDR3 sequence reads: CASSVAVVGEQYF. The CDR3 DNA reads as TGTGCCAGCAGCGTAGCGGTAGTAGGCGAGCAGTACTTC.

This clonotype was seen a few times. The V call is TRBV9, the J call TRBJ2-1, with D unclear. The CDR3 extends over 15 amino acids. The germline V and J ends were trimmed by 0 bases and 6 bases, with 13 bases remaining between them. The germline V gene encodes CDR1 SGDLS and CDR2 YYNGEE. The CDR3 coding sequence is TGTGCCAGCAGCGTAGGGCCCGTACGTTTCAATGAGCAGTTCTTC. It encodes CASSVGPVRFNEQFF.

The J gene is TRBJ1-2, the V gene TRBV4-2; D gene unclear. Germline CDR1 LGHNA, CDR2 YNFKEQ. Trimming shortened V by 0 bases and J by 4 bases, and 15 bases separated the two germline ends. CDR3 length: 16 residues. CDR3 DNA: TGTGCCAGCAGCCAAGATCCTGCAGCCAGTGGCTATGGCTACACCTTC. Its protein product is CASSQDPAASGYGYTF.

This clonotype was observed a handful of times. The rearrangement joins TRBV4-2 to TRBJ2-5; 10 bases align to TRBD1. The CDR3 has 17 residues. Germline V gene data show CDR1 as LGHNA and CDR2 as YNFKEQ. Trimming cost V 2 bases and J 5 bases; bases outside gene matches: 11. CDR3 nucleotide sequence: TGTGCCAGCAGCCAACAACGGCGACAGGGGGCCGGTGAGACCCAGTACTTC. It specifies CASSQQRRQGAGETQYF.

This clonotype turned up a few times. The chain employs TRBV20-1 and TRBJ2-7; 10 bases match TRBD1. The CDR3 consists of 13 residues. Germline V lookup: CDR1 DFQATT, CDR2 SNEGSKA (reference sequence). V shed 6 bases and J 6 bases; nucleotides not matched to a gene: 8. DNA for the CDR3: TGCAGTGCACCATCGGACAGGGGGGCCGAGCAGTACTTC. This translates into CSAPSDRGAEQYF.

There are a few counts of this clonotype. This chain connects TRBV18 to TRBJ2-3; TRBD2 aligns across 14 bases. Germline V gives CDR1 KGHSH, CDR2 LQKENI. The CDR3 is 19 amino acids. Trimming took 3 bases from V and 1 from J; bases not matched to a gene: 9. In DNA, the CDR3 is TGTGCCAGCTCACCTCTAGGGACTAGCGGGAGTGGCCGCACAGATACGCAGTATTTT. Translating it yields CASSPLGTSGSGRTDTQYF.

In the case of this clonotype: The junction differs from germline at one of its ends, possibly a read error. V usage is TRBV12-3 or TRBV12-4 and J usage is TRBJ2-1; 11 bases map to TRBD2. The CDR3 loop spans 16 amino acids. The CDR3 is CAGSRGTSGSYNEQFF. The DNA for the CDR3 is TGTGCCGGCAGCCGAGGGACTAGCGGTTCCTACAATGAGCAGTTCTTC.